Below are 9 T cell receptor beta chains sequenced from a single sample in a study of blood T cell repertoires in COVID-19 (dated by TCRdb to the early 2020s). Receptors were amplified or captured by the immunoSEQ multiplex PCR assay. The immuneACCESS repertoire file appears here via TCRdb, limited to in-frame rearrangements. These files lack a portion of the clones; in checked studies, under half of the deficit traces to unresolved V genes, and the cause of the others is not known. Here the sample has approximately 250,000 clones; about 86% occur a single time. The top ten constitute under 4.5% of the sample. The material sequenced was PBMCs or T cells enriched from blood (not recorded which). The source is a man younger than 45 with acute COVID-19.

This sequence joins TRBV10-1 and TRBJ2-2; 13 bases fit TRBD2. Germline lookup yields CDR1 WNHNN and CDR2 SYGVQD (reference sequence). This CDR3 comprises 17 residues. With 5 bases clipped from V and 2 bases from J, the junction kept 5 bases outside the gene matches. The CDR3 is CASSTTSGGYNTGELFF. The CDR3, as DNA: TGCGCCAGCAGTACGACTAGCGGGGGGTATAACACCGGGGAGCTGTTTTTT.

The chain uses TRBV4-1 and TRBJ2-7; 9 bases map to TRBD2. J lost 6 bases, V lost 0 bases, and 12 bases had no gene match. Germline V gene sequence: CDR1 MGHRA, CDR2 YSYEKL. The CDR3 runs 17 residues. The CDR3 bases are TGCGCCAGCAGCCAAGATGGGCGTCTAGCGGGGAGCCGCGAGCAGTACGTC. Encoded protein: CASSQDGRLAGSREQYV.

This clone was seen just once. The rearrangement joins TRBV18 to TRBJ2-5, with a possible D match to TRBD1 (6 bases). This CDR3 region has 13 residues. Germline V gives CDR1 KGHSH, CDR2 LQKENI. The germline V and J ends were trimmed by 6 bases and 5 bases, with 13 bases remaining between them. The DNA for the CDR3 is TGTGCCAGCTCTCCAACAGGGCCCGAGACCCAGTACTTC. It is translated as CASSPTGPETQYF.

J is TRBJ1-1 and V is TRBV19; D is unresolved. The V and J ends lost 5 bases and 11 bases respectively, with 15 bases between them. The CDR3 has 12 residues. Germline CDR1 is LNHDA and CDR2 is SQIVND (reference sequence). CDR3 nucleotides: TGTGCCAGTAGTGCGGTCGGGTGGGTGGCTTTCTTT. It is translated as CASSAVGWVAFF.

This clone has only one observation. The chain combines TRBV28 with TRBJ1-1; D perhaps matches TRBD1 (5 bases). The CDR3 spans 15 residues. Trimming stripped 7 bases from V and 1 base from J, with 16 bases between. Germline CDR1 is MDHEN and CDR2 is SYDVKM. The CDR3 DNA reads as TGTGCCAGCACGGTCGCCGGGGGAGGGAACACTGAAGCTTTCTTT. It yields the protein CASTVAGGGNTEAFF.

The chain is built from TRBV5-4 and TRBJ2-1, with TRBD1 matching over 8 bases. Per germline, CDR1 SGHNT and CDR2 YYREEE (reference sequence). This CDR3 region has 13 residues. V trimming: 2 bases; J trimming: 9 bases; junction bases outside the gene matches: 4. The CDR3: CASSFQGAGEQFF. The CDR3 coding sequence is TGTGCCAGCAGCTTCCAGGGGGCTGGTGAGCAGTTCTTC.

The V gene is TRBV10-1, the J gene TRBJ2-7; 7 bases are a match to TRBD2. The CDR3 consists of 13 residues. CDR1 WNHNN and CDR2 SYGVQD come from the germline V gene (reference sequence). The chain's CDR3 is CAIVGSGCYKQYV. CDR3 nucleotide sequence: TGCGCCATCGTCGGTAGCGGGTGCTACAAGCAGTACGTC.

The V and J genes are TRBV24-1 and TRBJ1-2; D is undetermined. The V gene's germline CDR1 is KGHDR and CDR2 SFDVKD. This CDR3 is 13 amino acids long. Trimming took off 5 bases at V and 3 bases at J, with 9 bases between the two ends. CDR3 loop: CATSVGGDYGYTF. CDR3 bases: TGTGCCACCAGTGTCGGAGGAGACTATGGCTACACCTTC.

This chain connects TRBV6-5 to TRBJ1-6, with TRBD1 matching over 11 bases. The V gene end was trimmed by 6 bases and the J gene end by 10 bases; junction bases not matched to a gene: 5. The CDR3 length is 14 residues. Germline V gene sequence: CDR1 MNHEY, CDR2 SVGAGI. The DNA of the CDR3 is TGTGCCAGCAGATGGGACAGGGGGGAGTCACCCCTCCACTTT. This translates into CASRWDRGESPLHF.